This TCR beta chain came from a study of T cell changes during pregnancy in multiple sclerosis. From germline, CDR1 is MGHDK and CDR2 SYGVNS. This CDR3 has 16 residues. Trimming took off 1 base at V and 3 bases at J, with 15 bases between the two ends. Generated by immunoSEQ multiplex PCR, the TCRdb table keeps only in-frame clones and is missing some. The data hold 55,000 to 85,000 clones, with roughly nine tenths observed a single time. The chain uses TRBV25-1 and TRBJ1-2, with a tentative D call TRBD1 (5 bases). This TCR derives from a female donor with multiple sclerosis, enrolled in a pregnancy study. The sequences come from peripheral blood, collected in the third trimester of pregnancy. CDR3 bases: TGTGCCAGCAGTGAATCAGGGCTGGGCAACCACTATGGCTACACCTTC. Residues: CASSESGLGNHYGYTF.